This passage covers 12 T cell receptor beta chains from one sample sequenced in a study of CD8 T cells in ankylosing spondylitis. One entry per CDR3 protein, called by TCRdb with MiXCR from the 5' RACE reads. In the table there are around 25,000 distinct CDR3 sequences, over 10% of which are singletons. Input material: blood. These receptor sequences come from a male donor with ankylosing spondylitis or in good health (not recorded which).

The chain is built from TRBV29-1 and TRBJ2-1, with TRBD2 matching 13 bases. V gave up 0 bases and J gave up 8 bases; unmatched junction bases: 1. Germline lookup yields CDR1 SQVTM and CDR2 ANQGSEA. CDR3 length: 14 amino acids. Here the CDR3 DNA reads TGCAGCGTTGAAGAACTAGCGGGAGGGTATGAGCAGTTCTTC. Translation gives CSVEELAGGYEQFF.

Only a few counts were recorded for this clonotype. V gene TRBV7-9 combines with J gene TRBJ2-1; D uncertain. Germline CDR1 SEHNR, CDR2 FQNEAQ (reference sequence). V gave up 5 bases and J gave up 0 bases, with 11 bases separating them. The length of the CDR3 is 15 residues. The CDR3 DNA reads as TGTGCCAGCAGCCCAAGGACGCTCTCCTACAATGAGCAGTTCTTC. Translated, it gives CASSPRTLSYNEQFF.

The genes are TRBV2 and TRBJ2-5, with D possibly matching TRBD1 (5 bases). With 4 bases removed from V and 5 bases from J, the gap between germline ends came to 17 bases. The CDR3 totals 15 residues. Per the germline V gene, CDR1 is SNHLY and CDR2 is FYNNEI. The CDR3 DNA follows: TGTGCCAGCAGTGGACGATCCGGCAGGGTTGAGACCCAGTACTTC. Protein product: CASSGRSGRVETQYF.

Many counts were recorded for this clonotype. The J gene is TRBJ2-3, the V gene TRBV14; 8 positions agree with TRBD2. This CDR3 has 17 residues. The junction had 7 bases not matched to a gene; V was cut back by 2 bases and J by 0 bases. Germline CDR1 and CDR2: SGHDN and FVKESK. Written as DNA, the CDR3 is TGTGCCAGCAGCCAAAGCGGGAGTCTCCTTAGCACAGATACGCAGTATTTT. Translation: CASSQSGSLLSTDTQYF.

This rearrangement joins TRBV27 to TRBJ1-1; D unclear. Trimming removed 3 bases at V and 1 base at J, with 18 bases between. This CDR3 is 17 amino acids long. Looked up from germline, CDR1 is MNHEY and CDR2 is SMNVEV (reference sequence). Here the CDR3 reads CASSFSAGRRENTEAFF. In nucleotides, the CDR3 is TGTGCCAGCAGTTTCTCGGCTGGAAGGAGGGAGAACACTGAAGCTTTCTTT.

The chain joins TRBV12-3 or TRBV12-4 to TRBJ2-7; D remains ambiguous. CDR3 length equals 12 residues. The germline V and J ends were trimmed by 5 bases and 7 bases, with 12 bases remaining between them. The CDR3 DNA is TGTGCCAGCAGTCTGACGCCCAGGGAGCAGTACTTC. Translating it yields CASSLTPREQYF.

This clonotype was recorded at least ten times. CDR3 loop: CASSLRTGGNTEAFF. CDR3 nucleotides: TGTGCCAGCAGCTTAAGGACAGGGGGGAACACTGAAGCTTTCTTT. The chain carries TRBV7-9 and TRBJ1-1; 10 positions agree with TRBD1. J lost 1 base, V lost 2 bases, and 1 base had no gene match. CDR1 and CDR2 from the germline V gene are SEHNR and FQNEAQ (reference sequence). The CDR3 loop spans 15 amino acids.

The chain has TRBV2 and TRBJ2-3; 13 bases map to TRBD2. This CDR3 contains 15 residues. CDR1 is SNHLY and CDR2 is FYNNEI in the germline V gene. V lost 6 bases, J lost 4 bases, and 4 bases stayed unmatched. For the CDR3, the DNA is TGTGCCAGCAGGAGGACTAGCGGGAGACCAGATACGCAGTATTTT. Protein: CASRRTSGRPDTQYF.

This clonotype occurred a few times. The rearrangement uses TRBV7-9 and TRBJ2-2; D gene ambiguous. V lost 1 base and J 6 bases, leaving 9 bases between the germline ends. Germline CDR1 and CDR2: SEHNR and FQNEAQ (reference sequence). The CDR3 spans 14 residues. In DNA, the CDR3 is TGTGCCAGCAGCTTAGAACTCGACTCCGGGGAGCTGTTTTTT. Translation: CASSLELDSGELFF.

This clonotype has a count of ten or more. The J gene is TRBJ2-3, the V gene TRBV6-4; D uncertain. The CDR3 is made up of 16 amino acids. CDR1 MRHNA and CDR2 SNTAGT come from the germline V gene. The V and J ends lost 0 bases and 0 bases respectively, with 10 bases between them. The CDR3 loop reads CASSDSAGTSTDTQYF. CDR3 sequence (DNA): TGTGCCAGCAGTGACTCTGCAGGTACTAGCACAGATACGCAGTATTTT.

The genes are TRBV12-3 or TRBV12-4 and TRBJ2-2; possible D gene TRBD1, 5 bases. Trimming took off 6 bases at V and 4 bases at J, with 15 bases between the two ends. This CDR3 is 15 amino acids long. Here the CDR3 DNA reads TGTGCCAGCAGCCCCGGCAGGGCCCTCACCGGGGAGCTGTTTTTT. Its protein product is CASSPGRALTGELFF.

This clonotype was seen a few times. The chain employs TRBV10-3 and TRBJ2-3; D possibly matches TRBD1 or TRBD2 (5 bases each). CDR3 length equals 14 residues. Per germline, CDR1 ENHRY and CDR2 SYGVKD. The V end was cut by 10 bases, the J end by 0 bases, with 14 bases between. Written as DNA, the CDR3 is TGTGCCACATCGGGGCAGACTAGCACAGATACGCAGTATTTT. Its translation is CATSGQTSTDTQYF.